A selection of T cell receptor beta chains follows, all from one sample in a study of CD8 T cells in ankylosing spondylitis. TCRdb called the 5' RACE reads again in MiXCR, with one record for every CDR3 protein. The data hold about 180,000 distinct CDR3 sequences, with 9.5% to 10% observed a single time. Input material: blood, either unsorted or a sorted T cell fraction (not recorded which). The receptors stem from a female donor with ankylosing spondylitis or in good health (not recorded which). CDR3s include the opening cysteine and the closing phenylalanine or tryptophan. The D gene is left open where the match is weak. Rows may omit the clone size; those that give it use once, few, many or a size class.

v_call,d_call,j_call,clone_size,cdr3_aa,cdr3_nt
TRBV20-1,.,TRBJ2-7,.,CSARDGLGEQYF,TGCAGTGCTAGGGACGGCCTTGGGGAGCAGTACTTC
TRBV28,.,TRBJ2-4,.,CASSFEGIPKNIQYF,TGTGCCAGCAGTTTCGAGGGTATACCCAAAAACATTCAGTACTTC
TRBV28,TRBD2,TRBJ2-7,.,CASSIGLAGAYEQYF,TGTGCCAGCAGTATCGGACTAGCGGGGGCCTACGAGCAGTACTTC
TRBV27,.,TRBJ1-2,.,CASRPSRGTLYGYTF,TGTGCCAGCAGACCCAGTAGGGGGACGTTATATGGCTACACCTTC
TRBV19,TRBD2,TRBJ2-1,.,CASNQLAGGTDEQFF,TGTGCCAGCAACCAACTAGCGGGAGGTACCGATGAGCAGTTCTTC
TRBV12-3/TRBV12-4,.,TRBJ2-2,many,CASSPQGLTGELFF,TGTGCCAGCAGCCCACAGGGACTCACCGGGGAGCTGTTTTTT
TRBV11-1,.,TRBJ2-7,.,CASSFIGGSGYEQYF,TGTGCCAGCAGCTTTATAGGGGGAAGCGGCTACGAGCAGTACTTC
TRBV20-1,TRBD2,TRBJ2-7,.,CSATRTSGNNEQYF,TGCAGTGCTACGCGGACTAGCGGGAACAACGAGCAGTACTTC
TRBV6-1,.,TRBJ2-3,few,CASSTAGSSTDTQYF,TGTGCCAGCTCAACAGCGGGTTCTAGCACAGATACGCAGTATTTT
TRBV7-2,TRBD2,TRBJ2-7,.,CASSLETGGTYEQYF,TGTGCCAGCAGCTTAGAGACGGGAGGGACCTACGAGCAGTACTTC
TRBV7-8,TRBD2,TRBJ2-3,few,CASSFSGRVADTQYF,TGTGCCAGCAGCTTTAGCGGGAGGGTTGCAGATACGCAGTATTTT
TRBV27,TRBD2,TRBJ2-1,many,CASSFPGLAAFNEQFF,TGTGCCAGCAGTTTCCCCGGACTAGCGGCGTTCAATGAGCAGTTCTTC
TRBV4-3,TRBD1,TRBJ2-3,few,CASSHDPGTGGQYF,TGCGCCAGCAGCCACGATCCCGGAACAGGGGGGCAGTATTTT
TRBV10-3,TRBD1,TRBJ1-1,.,CAISPTGGEAYTEAFF,TGTGCCATCAGCCCAACAGGGGGTGAGGCCTACACTGAAGCTTTCTTT
TRBV24-1,.,TRBJ2-3,.,CATSDFRGRPQYF,TGTGCCACCAGTGATTTCAGGGGACGGCCGCAGTATTTT
TRBV7-9,.,TRBJ2-5,few,CASSLPQETQYF,TGTGCCAGCAGCTTACCGCAAGAGACCCAGTACTTC
TRBV7-9,.,TRBJ2-1,.,CASSLVTGSLNEQFF,TGTGCCAGCAGCTTAGTTACGGGTTCACTAAATGAGCAGTTCTTC
TRBV7-9,.,TRBJ2-7,.,CASSSRQVSSYEQYF,TGTGCCAGCAGCTCCCGACAGGTTAGCTCCTACGAGCAGTACTTC
TRBV12-3/TRBV12-4,.,TRBJ1-1,many,CASSFETVNTEAFF,TGTGCCAGCAGTTTTGAGACGGTGAACACTGAAGCTTTCTTT
TRBV9,TRBD2,TRBJ2-1,many,CASSVVGTSGSTEQFF,TGTGCCAGCAGCGTAGTAGGGACTAGCGGGAGCACTGAGCAGTTCTTC
TRBV20-1,TRBD2,TRBJ2-3,few,CSARDPSGSSADTQYF,TGCAGTGCTAGAGACCCTAGCGGGAGTTCTGCAGATACGCAGTATTTT
TRBV28,TRBD1,TRBJ1-1,few,CASSSTGGHTEAFF,TGTGCCAGCAGTTCGACAGGGGGCCACACTGAAGCTTTCTTT
TRBV12-3/TRBV12-4,TRBD1,TRBJ2-5,many,CASSSQGARETQYF,TGTGCCAGCAGTTCACAGGGGGCACGGGAGACCCAGTACTTC
TRBV20-1,.,TRBJ1-6,few,CSARQEGSSYNSPLHF,TGCAGTGCTCGGCAGGAGGGTAGCTCCTATAATTCACCCCTCCACTTT